A few counts support the clone carrying this TCR beta chain. Antigen specificity is unknown. This sample is part of a study of T cell responses to AZD1222 COVID-19 vaccine. Background on the study: Second doses at about 4 or about 12 weeks were pooled. Findings of the study overall: Across spike, vaccine-associated CD4 TCRs were found, dominant at 160-218 and 743-854. Nearly half of unique spike-specific TCRs reportedly avoided B.1.351 and B.1.1.7 mutated regions.

V shed 11 bases and J shed 3 bases, with 17 bases lying between them. CDR3 length equals 13 residues. CDR1 is MNHEY and CDR2 is SVGAGI in the germline V gene. Here immunoSEQ multiplex PCR was the method, and the copy in TCRdb shows in-frame clones only, minus some. This sample carries some 180,000 clones, 85% to 90% of them seen once, and the ten largest clones take about 0.53%. V is TRBV6-5 and J is TRBJ2-7, with D tentatively TRBD2 (5 bases). This TCR was recovered from an adult in good health. The source material was peripheral blood, sampled on day 0 of AZD1222 vaccination. The CDR3 sequence: CAPLQAGYYEQYF. CDR3 DNA: TGTGCCCCCCTCCAGGCGGGCTACTACGAGCAGTACTTC.